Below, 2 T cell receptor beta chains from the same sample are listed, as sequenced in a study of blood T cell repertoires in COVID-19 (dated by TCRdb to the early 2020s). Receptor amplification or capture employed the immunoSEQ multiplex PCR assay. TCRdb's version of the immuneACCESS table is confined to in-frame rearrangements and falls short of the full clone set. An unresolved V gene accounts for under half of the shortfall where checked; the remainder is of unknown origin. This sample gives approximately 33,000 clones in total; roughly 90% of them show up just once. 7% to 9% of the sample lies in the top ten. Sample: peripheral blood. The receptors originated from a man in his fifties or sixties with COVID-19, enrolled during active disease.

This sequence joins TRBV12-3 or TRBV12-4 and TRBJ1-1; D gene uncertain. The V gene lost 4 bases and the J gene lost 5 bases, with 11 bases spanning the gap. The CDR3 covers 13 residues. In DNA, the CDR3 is TGTGCCAGCAGTTCGGCAAGCGGAACTGAAGCTTTCTTT. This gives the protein CASSSASGTEAFF.

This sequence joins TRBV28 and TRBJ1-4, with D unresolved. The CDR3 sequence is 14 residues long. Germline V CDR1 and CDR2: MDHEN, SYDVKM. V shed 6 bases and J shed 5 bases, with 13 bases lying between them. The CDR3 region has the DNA TGTGCCAGCAGCCGCCCCCGCGCCAATGAAAAACTGTTTTTT. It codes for CASSRPRANEKLFF. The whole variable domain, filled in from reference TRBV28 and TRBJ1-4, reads DVKVTQSSRYLVKRTGEKVFLECVQDMDHENMFWYRQDPGLGLRLIYFSYDVKMKEKGDIPEGYSVSREKKERFSLILESASTNQTSMYLCASSRPRANEKLFFGSGTQLSVL.